This TCR beta chain was sequenced in a study of cytomegalovirus exposure and HLA in healthy donors. Broader study findings: Most CMV-associated TCR beta chains were later found to appear HLA-restricted.

In the PCR, 60 Vbeta and 13 Jbeta primers were used. TCRdb keeps only in-frame clones here, not all; method: immunoSEQ multiplex PCR. The data hold 150,000 to 200,000 clones, with 75% to 90% observed a single time. Note on this clone: What it recognizes is unknown.

The length of the CDR3 is 13 residues. Germline V gene lookup returns CDR1 GTSNPN and CDR2 SVGIG (reference sequence). The ends lost 2 bases at V and 7 bases at J; junction bases unmatched: 5. The sequenced material came from PBMCs. The chain recombines TRBV30 with TRBJ1-1; 9 bases are shared with TRBD1. The TCR sequence derives from a boy aged 2-15 years in good health and CMV-seronegative. In DNA, the CDR3 is TGTGCCTGGAGTAGGGACAGGGCTCATGAAGCTTTCTTT. This gives the protein CAWSRDRAHEAFF.